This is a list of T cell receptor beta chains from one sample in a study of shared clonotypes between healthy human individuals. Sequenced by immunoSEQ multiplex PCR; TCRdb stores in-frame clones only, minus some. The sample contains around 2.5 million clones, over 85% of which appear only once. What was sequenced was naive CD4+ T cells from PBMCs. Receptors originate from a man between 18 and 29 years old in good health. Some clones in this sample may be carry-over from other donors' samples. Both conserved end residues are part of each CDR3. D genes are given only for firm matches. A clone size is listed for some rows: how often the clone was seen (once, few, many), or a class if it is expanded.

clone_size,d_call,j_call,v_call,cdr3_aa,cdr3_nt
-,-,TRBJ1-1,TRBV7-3,CASSLGEHRRAFF,TGTGCCAGCAGCTTAGGAGAACACAGGAGAGCTTTCTTT
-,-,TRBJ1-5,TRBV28,CASSGGSRGNQPQHF,TGTGCCAGCAGTGGGGGTAGCAGGGGCAATCAGCCCCAGCATTTT
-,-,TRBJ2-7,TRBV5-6,CASSTMGLTYEQYF,TGTGCCAGCAGCACGATGGGACTCACCTACGAGCAGTACTTC
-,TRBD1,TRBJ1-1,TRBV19,CASSIGSGTANRFTEAFF,TGTGCCAGTAGTATAGGGTCCGGGACAGCGAACAGGTTCACTGAAGCTTTCTTT
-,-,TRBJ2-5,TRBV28,CASSLWQAGQETQYF,TGTGCCAGCAGTTTATGGCAGGCGGGGCAAGAGACCCAGTACTTC
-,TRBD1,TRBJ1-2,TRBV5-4,CASSSEPGQNYGYTF,TGTGCCAGCAGCTCAGAACCGGGACAGAACTATGGCTACACCTTC
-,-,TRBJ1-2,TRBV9,CASSDPDRGSDGYTF,TGTGCCAGCAGCGATCCCGATCGAGGGTCTGATGGCTACACCTTC
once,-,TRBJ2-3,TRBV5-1,CASSSAQSPDTQYF,TGCGCCAGCAGCTCGGCCCAATCCCCAGATACGCAGTATTTT
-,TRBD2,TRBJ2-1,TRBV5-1,CASSWTSGTSYNEQFF,TGCGCCAGCAGCTGGACTAGCGGAACTTCCTACAATGAGCAGTTCTTC
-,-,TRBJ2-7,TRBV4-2,CASSQVGQGGSYEQYF,TGTGCCAGCAGCCAAGTCGGACAGGGAGGGTCCTACGAGCAGTACTTC
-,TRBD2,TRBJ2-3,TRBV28,CASSLSLKRGRAGTQYF,TGTGCCAGCAGCCTAAGCCTCAAGCGCGGGAGGGCCGGGACGCAGTATTTT
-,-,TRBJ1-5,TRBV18,CASSLYPFDQPQHF,TGTGCCAGCTCACTATATCCATTCGATCAGCCCCAGCATTTT
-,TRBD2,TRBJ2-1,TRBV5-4,CASSGGLAGPYNEQFF,TGTGCCAGCAGCGGGGGACTAGCGGGACCCTACAATGAGCAGTTCTTC
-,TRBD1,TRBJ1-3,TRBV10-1,CASRPGQGGTGPGNTIYF,TGCGCCAGCCGCCCGGGACAGGGAGGAACCGGTCCTGGAAACACCATATATTTT
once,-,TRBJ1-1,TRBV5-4,CASSFGRDVFSRAFF,TGTGCCAGCAGCTTTGGGAGGGACGTGTTTTCGAGAGCTTTCTTT
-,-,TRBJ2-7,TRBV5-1,CASSLAVGSYEQYF,TGCGCCAGCAGCTTGGCCGTCGGCTCCTACGAGCAGTACTTC
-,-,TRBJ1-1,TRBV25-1,CASMSGLEAFF,TGTGCCAGCATGTCAGGGCTTGAAGCTTTCTTT
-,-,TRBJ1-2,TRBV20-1,CSAGLGGYTF,TGCAGTGCTGGACTGGGGGGCTACACCTTC
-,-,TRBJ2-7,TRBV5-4,CASRYQGWGGNSYEQYF,TGTGCCAGCAGGTATCAAGGGTGGGGCGGAAACTCCTACGAGCAGTACTTC
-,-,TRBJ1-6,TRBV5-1,CASSSEGNSPLHF,TGCGCCAGCAGCTCGGAAGGTAATTCACCCCTCCACTTT
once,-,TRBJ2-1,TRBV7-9,CASSTPRASEQFF,TGTGCCAGCAGCACTCCAAGAGCGAGCGAGCAGTTCTTC
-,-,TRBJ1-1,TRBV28,CASSRRGETEAFF,TGTGCCAGCAGTCGCCGGGGGGAGACTGAAGCTTTCTTT
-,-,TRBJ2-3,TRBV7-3,CASSLQLGVPQYF,TGTGCCAGCAGCTTGCAATTAGGGGTTCCACAGTATTTT
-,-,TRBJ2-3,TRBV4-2,CASSPIGKPLGSQYF,TGTGCCAGCAGCCCAATAGGAAAACCCCTGGGATCGCAGTATTTT
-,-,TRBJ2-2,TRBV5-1,CASSLVIGSYGGELFF,TGCGCCAGCAGCCTAGTTATTGGGTCCTATGGCGGGGAGCTGTTTTTT
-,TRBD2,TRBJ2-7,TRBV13,CASSWTSGRAMSYEQYF,TGTGCCAGCAGCTGGACTAGCGGGAGGGCCATGTCCTACGAGCAGTACTTC
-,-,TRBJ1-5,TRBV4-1,CASSPGPGYSNQPQHF,TGCGCCAGCAGCCCCGGTCCGGGCTATAGCAATCAGCCCCAGCATTTT
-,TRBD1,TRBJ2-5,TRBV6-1,CASRSGTEETQYF,TGTGCCAGCAGGTCCGGGACAGAAGAGACCCAGTACTTC
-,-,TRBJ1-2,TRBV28,CASSSPQGTPPYGYTF,TGTGCCAGCAGTTCGCCCCAAGGAACACCCCCCTATGGCTACACCTTC
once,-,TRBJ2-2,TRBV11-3,CASSLDLGGTEGTGELFF,TGTGCCAGCAGCTTAGATCTCGGAGGGACAGAAGGGACCGGGGAGCTGTTTTTT
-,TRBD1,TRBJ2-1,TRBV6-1,CASRRTGDNEQFF,TGTGCCAGCAGGCGGACAGGAGACAATGAGCAGTTCTTC
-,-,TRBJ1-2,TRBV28,CASSLSSPAGHGYTF,TGTGCCAGCAGTTTATCCTCTCCGGCAGGGCATGGCTACACCTTC
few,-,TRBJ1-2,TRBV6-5,CASIMSEGGYTF,TGTGCCAGCATCATGTCTGAGGGAGGCTACACCTTC
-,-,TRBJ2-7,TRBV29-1,CSVRPLASYEQYF,TGCAGCGTGCGTCCACTAGCCTCCTACGAGCAGTACTTC
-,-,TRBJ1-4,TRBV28,CASTYLLGGGEKLFF,TGTGCCAGCACGTACCTGCTGGGGGGGGGTGAAAAACTGTTTTTT
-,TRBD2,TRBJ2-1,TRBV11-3,CASSLGGGRADEQFF,TGTGCCAGCAGCTTAGGAGGCGGGAGGGCCGATGAGCAGTTCTTC
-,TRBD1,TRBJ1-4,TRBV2,CASTGTGGGEKLFF,TGTGCCAGCACCGGAACAGGGGGCGGTGAAAAACTGTTTTTT
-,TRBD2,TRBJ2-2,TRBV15,CATSSGRTYTGELFF,TGTGCCACCAGCAGCGGGAGGACCTACACCGGGGAGCTGTTTTTT
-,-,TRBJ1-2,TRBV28,CASNPGGVRRYYGYTF,TGTGCCAGCAATCCCGGGGGAGTCCGGAGGTACTATGGCTACACCTTC
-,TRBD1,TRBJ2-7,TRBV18,CASSPVIGQGSSEQYF,TGTGCCAGCTCACCCGTGATAGGACAGGGAAGTAGCGAGCAGTACTTC
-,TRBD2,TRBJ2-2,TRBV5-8,CASSPRQREIGELFF,TGTGCCAGCAGCCCCAGGCAGCGGGAGATAGGGGAGCTGTTTTTT
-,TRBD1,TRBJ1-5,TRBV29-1,CSVARDRGSNQPQHF,TGCAGCGTTGCTAGGGACAGGGGAAGCAATCAGCCCCAGCATTTT
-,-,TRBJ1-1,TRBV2,CASSEDSLSTEAFF,TGTGCCAGCAGTGAAGATAGTCTCTCGACTGAAGCTTTCTTT
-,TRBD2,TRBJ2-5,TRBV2,CASSQLAGVETQYF,TGTGCCAGCAGCCAGCTAGCGGGAGTAGAGACCCAGTACTTC
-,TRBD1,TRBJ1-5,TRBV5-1,CASSLNRGQPQHF,TGCGCCAGCAGCTTGAACAGGGGTCAGCCCCAGCATTTT
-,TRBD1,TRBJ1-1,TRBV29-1,CSARTGPNTEAFF,TGCAGCGCTAGGACAGGGCCGAACACTGAAGCTTTCTTT
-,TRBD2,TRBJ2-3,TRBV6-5,CASSVGSGTVRQYF,TGTGCCAGCAGTGTCGGTAGCGGGACCGTCCGGCAGTATTTT
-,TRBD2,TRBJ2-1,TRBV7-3,CASSLQREAAYNEQFF,TGTGCCAGCAGCCTGCAGCGGGAGGCAGCCTACAATGAGCAGTTCTTC
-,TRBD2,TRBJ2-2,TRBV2,CASRRTRLAANTGELFF,TGTGCCAGCAGACGCACTAGACTAGCCGCGAACACCGGGGAGCTGTTTTTT
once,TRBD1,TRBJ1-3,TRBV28,CASRIQGGTGNTIYF,TGTGCCAGCAGGATCCAGGGGGGGACTGGAAACACCATATATTTT
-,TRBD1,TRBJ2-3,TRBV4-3,CASSLRDRVGVTDTQYF,TGCGCCAGCAGCCTCCGGGACAGGGTTGGGGTCACAGATACGCAGTATTTT
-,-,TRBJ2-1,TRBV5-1,CASSLNSGSEQFF,TGCGCCAGCAGCTTAAATAGCGGAAGTGAGCAGTTCTTC
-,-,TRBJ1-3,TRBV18,CASSRAGTLSGNTIYF,TGTGCCAGCTCACGCGCCGGGACACTCTCTGGAAACACCATATATTTT
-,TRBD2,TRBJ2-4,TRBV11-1,CASSLPRTSGTLAKNIQYF,TGTGCCAGCAGCTTACCCCGGACTAGCGGCACTCTAGCCAAAAACATTCAGTACTTC